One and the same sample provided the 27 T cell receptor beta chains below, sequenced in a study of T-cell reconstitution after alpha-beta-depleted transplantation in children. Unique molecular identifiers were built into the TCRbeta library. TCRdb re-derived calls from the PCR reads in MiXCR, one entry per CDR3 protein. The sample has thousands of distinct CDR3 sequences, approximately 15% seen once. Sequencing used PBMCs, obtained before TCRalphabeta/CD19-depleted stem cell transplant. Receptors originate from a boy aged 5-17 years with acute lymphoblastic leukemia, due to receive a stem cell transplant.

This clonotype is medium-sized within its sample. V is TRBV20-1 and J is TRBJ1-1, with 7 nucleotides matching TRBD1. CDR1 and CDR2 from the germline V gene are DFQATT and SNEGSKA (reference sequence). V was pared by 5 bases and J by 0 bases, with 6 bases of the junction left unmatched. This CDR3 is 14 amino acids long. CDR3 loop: CSAGYRGMNTEAFF. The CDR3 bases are TGCAGTGCTGGTTACAGGGGCATGAACACTGAAGCTTTCTTT.

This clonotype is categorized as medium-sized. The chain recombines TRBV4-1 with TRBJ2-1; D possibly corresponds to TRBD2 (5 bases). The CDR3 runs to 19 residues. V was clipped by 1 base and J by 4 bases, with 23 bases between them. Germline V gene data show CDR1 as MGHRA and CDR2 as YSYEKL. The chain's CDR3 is CASSQGRNYGPRLYNEQFF. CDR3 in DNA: TGCGCCAGCAGCCAAGGAAGAAATTACGGGCCAAGACTATACAATGAGCAGTTCTTC.

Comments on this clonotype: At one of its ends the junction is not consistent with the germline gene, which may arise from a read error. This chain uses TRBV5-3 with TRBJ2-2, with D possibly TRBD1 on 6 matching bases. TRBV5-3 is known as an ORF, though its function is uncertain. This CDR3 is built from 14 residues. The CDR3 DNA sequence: TGTGCCATGGGCTTGGGGGCGAACTCCGGGGAGCTGTTTTTT. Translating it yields CAMGLGANSGELFF.

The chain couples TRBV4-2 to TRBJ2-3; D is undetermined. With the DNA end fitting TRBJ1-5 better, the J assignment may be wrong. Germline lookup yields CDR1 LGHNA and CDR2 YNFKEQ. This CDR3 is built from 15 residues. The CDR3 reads CASSQDGSSIDTQHF. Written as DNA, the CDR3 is TGTGCCAGCAGCCAAGATGGTAGTAGCATAGATACGCAGCATTTT.

CDR3 sequence (DNA): TGCAGTACTCCCCCAGACAGGAGGAATCAGCCCCAGCATTTT. As protein: CSTPPDRRNQPQHF. The rearrangement links TRBV20-1 to TRBJ1-5; D possibly corresponds to TRBD1 (6 bases). The CDR3 runs to 14 residues. Germline V lookup: CDR1 DFQATT, CDR2 SNEGSKA (reference sequence). V lost 8 bases to trimming and J lost 4 bases, with 18 bases between them.

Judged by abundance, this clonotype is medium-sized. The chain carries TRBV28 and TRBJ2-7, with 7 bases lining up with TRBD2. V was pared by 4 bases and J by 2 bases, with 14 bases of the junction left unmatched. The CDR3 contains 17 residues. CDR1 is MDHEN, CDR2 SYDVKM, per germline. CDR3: CASSSPFKGGGTYEQYF. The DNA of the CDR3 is TGTGCCAGCAGTTCCCCATTTAAGGGCGGGGGAACCTACGAGCAGTACTTC. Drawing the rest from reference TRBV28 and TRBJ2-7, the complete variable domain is DVKVTQSSRYLVKRTGEKVFLECVQDMDHENMFWYRQDPGLGLRLIYFSYDVKMKEKGDIPEGYSVSREKKERFSLILESASTNQTSMYLCASSSPFKGGGTYEQYFGPGTRLTVT.

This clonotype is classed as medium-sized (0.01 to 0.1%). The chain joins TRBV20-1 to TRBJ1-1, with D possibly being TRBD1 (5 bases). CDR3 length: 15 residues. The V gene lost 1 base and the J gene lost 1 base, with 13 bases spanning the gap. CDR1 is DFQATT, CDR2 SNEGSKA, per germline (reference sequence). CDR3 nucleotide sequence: TGCAGTGCTAGAGCCGTGGGACGAGCGAACACTGAAGCTTTCTTT. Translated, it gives CSARAVGRANTEAFF.

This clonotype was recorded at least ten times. CDR3 nucleotide sequence: TGTGCCACCAGTGACCATCTAGCGGGAGGGCCCGTAGATACGCAGTATTTT. Amino acids: CATSDHLAGGPVDTQYF. The chain uses TRBV24-1 and TRBJ2-3; 12 bases agree with TRBD2. Losses at the gene ends were 4 bases for V and 5 bases for J; bases not matched to a gene: 9. Germline assignment: CDR1 KGHDR and CDR2 SFDVKD. CDR3 length equals 17 residues.

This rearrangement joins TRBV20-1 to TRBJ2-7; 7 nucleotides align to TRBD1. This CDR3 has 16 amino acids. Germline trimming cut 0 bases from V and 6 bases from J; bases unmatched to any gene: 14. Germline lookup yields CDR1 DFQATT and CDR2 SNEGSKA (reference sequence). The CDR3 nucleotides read TGCAGTGCTAGAGAGCCAGGGCTAGCAGGGGGTCGCGAGCAGTACTTC. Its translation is CSAREPGLAGGREQYF.

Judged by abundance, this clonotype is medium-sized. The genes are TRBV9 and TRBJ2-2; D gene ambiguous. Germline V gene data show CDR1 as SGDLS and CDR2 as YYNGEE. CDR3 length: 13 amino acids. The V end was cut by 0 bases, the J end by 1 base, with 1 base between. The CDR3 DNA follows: TGTGCCAGCAGCGTAGGGAACACCGGGGAGCTGTTTTTT. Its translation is CASSVGNTGELFF. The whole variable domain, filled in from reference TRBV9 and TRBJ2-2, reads DSGVTQTPKHLITATGQRVTLRCSPRSGDLSVYWYQQSLDQGLQFLIQYYNGEERAKGNILERFSAQQFPDLHSELNLSSLELGDSALYFCASSVGNTGELFFGEGSRLTVL.

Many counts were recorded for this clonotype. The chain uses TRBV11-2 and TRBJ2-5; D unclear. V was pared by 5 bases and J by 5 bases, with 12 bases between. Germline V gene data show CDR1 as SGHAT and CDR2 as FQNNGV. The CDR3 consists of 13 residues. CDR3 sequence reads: CASSPRRRETQYF. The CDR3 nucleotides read TGTGCCAGCAGCCCCCGACGAAGGGAGACCCAGTACTTC.

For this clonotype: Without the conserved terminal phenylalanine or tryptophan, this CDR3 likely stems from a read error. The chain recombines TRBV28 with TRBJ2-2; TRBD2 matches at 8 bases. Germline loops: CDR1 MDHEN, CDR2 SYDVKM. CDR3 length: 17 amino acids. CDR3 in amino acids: CASSLAKTSGSTEELFL. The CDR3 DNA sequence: TGTGCCAGCAGTTTAGCGAAAACCAGCGGGAGCACCGAGGAGCTGTTTTTA.

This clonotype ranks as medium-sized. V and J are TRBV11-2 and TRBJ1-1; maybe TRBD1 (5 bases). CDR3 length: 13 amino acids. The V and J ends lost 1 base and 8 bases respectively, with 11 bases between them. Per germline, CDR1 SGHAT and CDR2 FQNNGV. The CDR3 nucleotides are TGTGCCAGCAGCTTAGGGGGCCTCCTCGAAGCTTTCTTT. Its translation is CASSLGGLLEAFF.

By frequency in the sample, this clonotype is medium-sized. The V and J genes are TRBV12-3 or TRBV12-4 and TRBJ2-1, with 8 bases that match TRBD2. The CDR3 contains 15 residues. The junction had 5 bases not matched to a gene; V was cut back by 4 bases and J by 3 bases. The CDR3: CASSSDGRGYNEQFF. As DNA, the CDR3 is TGTGCCAGCAGTTCCGACGGGAGGGGCTACAATGAGCAGTTCTTC.

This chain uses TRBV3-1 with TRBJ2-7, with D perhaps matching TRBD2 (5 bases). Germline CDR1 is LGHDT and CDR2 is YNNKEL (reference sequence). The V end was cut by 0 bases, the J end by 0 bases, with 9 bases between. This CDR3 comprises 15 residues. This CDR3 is CASSQDHTSSYEQYF. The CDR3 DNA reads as TGTGCCAGCAGCCAAGACCATACTAGCTCCTACGAGCAGTACTTC.

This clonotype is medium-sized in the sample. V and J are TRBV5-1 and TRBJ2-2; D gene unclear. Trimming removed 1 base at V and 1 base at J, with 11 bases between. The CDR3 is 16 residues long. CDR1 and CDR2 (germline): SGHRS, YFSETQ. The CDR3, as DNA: TGCGCCAGCAGCTTGCCGAGAGATTGGAACACCGGGGAGCTGTTTTTT. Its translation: CASSLPRDWNTGELFF.

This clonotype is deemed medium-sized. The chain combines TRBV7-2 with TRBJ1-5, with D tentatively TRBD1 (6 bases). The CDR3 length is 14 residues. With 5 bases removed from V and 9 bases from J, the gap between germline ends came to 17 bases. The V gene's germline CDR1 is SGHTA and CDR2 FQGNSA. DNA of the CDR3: TGTGCCAGCAGCCTAGACAGGACCAAGGTGCCCCAGCATTTT. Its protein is CASSLDRTKVPQHF. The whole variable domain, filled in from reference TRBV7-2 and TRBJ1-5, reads GAGVSQSPSNKVTEKGKDVELRCDPISGHTALYWYRQSLGQGLEFLIYFQGNSAPDKSGLPSDRFSAERTGGSVSTLTIQRTQQEDSAVYLCASSLDRTKVPQHFGDGTRLSIL.

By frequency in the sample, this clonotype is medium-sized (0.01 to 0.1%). CDR3 DNA sequence: TGTGCCAGCAGGGTCGGGGTTTCTAATTCACCCCTCCACTTT. This codes for CASRVGVSNSPLHF. The chain has TRBV2 and TRBJ1-6, with D uncertain. Germline values: CDR1 SNHLY, CDR2 FYNNEI. Trimming left V 6 bases short and J 6 bases short, with 12 bases between. The length of the CDR3 is 14 residues.

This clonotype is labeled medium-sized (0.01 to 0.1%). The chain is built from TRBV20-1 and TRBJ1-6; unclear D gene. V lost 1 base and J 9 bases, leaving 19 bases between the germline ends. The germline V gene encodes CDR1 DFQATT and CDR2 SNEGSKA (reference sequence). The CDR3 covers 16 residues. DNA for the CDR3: TGCAGTGCTAGAGCCCGGGATGCGCGTCGGCGTTCACCCCTCCACTTT. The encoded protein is CSARARDARRRSPLHF.

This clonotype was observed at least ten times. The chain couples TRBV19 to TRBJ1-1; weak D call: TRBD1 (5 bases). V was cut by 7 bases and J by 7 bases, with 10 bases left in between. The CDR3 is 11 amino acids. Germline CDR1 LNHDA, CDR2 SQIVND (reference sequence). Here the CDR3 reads CASTFGGEAFF. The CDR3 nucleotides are TGTGCCAGTACCTTCGGGGGTGAAGCTTTCTTT.

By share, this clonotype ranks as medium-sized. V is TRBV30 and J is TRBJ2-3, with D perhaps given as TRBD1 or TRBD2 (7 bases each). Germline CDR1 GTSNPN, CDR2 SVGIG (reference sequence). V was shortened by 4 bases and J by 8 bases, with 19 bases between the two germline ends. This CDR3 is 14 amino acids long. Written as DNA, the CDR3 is TGTGCCTGGACCGGTGAGGGGGCTAGCGGTACGCAGTATTTT. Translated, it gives CAWTGEGASGTQYF.

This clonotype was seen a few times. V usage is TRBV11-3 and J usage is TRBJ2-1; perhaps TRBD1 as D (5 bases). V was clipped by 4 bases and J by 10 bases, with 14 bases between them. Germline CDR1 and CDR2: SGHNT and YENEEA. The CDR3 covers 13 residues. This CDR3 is CASSSGPLIEQFF. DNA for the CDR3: TGTGCCAGCAGCTCAGGGCCCTTAATAGAGCAGTTCTTC.

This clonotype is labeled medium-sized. For the CDR3, the DNA is TGTGCCAGCCAGACCGACGGCAGGTTCCCCCAGCATTTT. It yields the protein CASQTDGRFPQHF. The chain employs TRBV6-2 or TRBV6-3 and TRBJ1-5; D uncertain. This CDR3 is built from 13 residues. In germline, CDR1 is MNHEY, CDR2 SVGEGT. The V gene lost 8 bases and the J gene lost 10 bases, with 18 bases spanning the gap.

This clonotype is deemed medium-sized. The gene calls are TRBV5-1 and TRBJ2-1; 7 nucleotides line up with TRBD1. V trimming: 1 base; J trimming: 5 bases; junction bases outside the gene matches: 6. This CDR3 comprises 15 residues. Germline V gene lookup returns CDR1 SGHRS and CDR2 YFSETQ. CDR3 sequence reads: CASSLSGQLNNEQFF. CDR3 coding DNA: TGCGCCAGCAGCTTGTCGGGACAGCTAAACAATGAGCAGTTCTTC.

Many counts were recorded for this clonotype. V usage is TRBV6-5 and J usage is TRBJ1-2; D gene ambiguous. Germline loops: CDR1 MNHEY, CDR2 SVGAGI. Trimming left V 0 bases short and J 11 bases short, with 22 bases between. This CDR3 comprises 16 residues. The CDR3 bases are TGTGCCAGCAGTTACTCGTATGCAGCCCGCGTATCGGGGTACACCTTC. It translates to CASSYSYAARVSGYTF.

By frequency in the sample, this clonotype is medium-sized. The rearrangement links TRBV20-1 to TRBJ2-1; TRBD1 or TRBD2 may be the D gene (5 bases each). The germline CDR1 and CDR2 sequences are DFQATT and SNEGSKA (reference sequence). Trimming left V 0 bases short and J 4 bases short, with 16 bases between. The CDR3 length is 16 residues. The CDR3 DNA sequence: TGCAGTGCTAGAGATGGGGGTTCTCCGATTTACAATGAGCAGTTCTTC. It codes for CSARDGGSPIYNEQFF.

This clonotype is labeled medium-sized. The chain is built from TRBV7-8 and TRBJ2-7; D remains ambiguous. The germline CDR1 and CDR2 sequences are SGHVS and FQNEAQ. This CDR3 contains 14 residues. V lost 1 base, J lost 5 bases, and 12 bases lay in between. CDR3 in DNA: TGTGCCAGCAGCTTAGGGGCACGCCTGGACGAGCAGTACTTC. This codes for CASSLGARLDEQYF.